This T cell receptor (beta chain) appears in the sequencing data of a study of OX40 agonist ivuxolimab in advanced cancers. Study-level background: Ivuxolimab, which targeted the costimulatory receptor OX40 (CD134), was an agonistic, fully human IgG2 monoclonal antibody. Intravenous ivuxolimab was administered to patients every 2 weeks at six dose levels: 0.01, 0.1, 0.3, 1.5, 3 and 10 mg/kg. Of the approximately 54 patients in dose escalation, approximately 20 had hepatocellular carcinoma, around 15 had melanoma, 9 had renal cell carcinoma and 9 had head and neck cancer. The dose-escalation cohort was 82.7% male with a mean age of approximately 60 years, ranging from about 20 to 85. Prior anti-PD-1, anti-PD-L1 or anti-CTLA-4 therapy was permitted, and checkpoint inhibitors had been received by more than 35% of dose-escalation patients. Partial responses occurred in three dose-escalation patients: two with cutaneous melanoma and one with hepatocellular carcinoma. The point of sequencing TCRbeta in the periphery was to test whether ivuxolimab changed TCR sequence diversity and drove clonal T-cell expansion. The paper covers the monotherapy dose-escalation part of the phase I ivuxolimab trial, which included N of about 50 patients.

To sequence the TCRbeta CDR3 region, genomic DNA was isolated from the sorted cells. The immunoSEQ Assay was used for sequencing of TCRbeta CDR3 regions. TCRdb mirrors the immuneACCESS table, restricted to in-frame sequences. Some clones are absent from its copies; in checked studies, under half trace to an unresolved V gene, and the reason for the others is unknown. This sample gives roughly 34,000 clones in total; approximately 84% of them show up just once. Roughly an eighth of the sample belongs to the ten largest clones. The germline V gene (reference sequence) supplies CDR1 MNHEY and CDR2 SMNVEV. Trimming removed 2 bases from V and 6 bases from J; the gene matches leave 1 base unexplained. The CDR3 measures 15 amino acids from cysteine to phenylalanine. The CDR3 DNA has 45 bases and is translated from base 1. Patients with autoimmune disease history or receiving systemic immunosuppression were excluded from the trial. Peripheral blood for TCR sequencing was collected from all dose cohorts at baseline, on cycle 4 day 1, and on cycle 7 day 1. The samples were drawn from a first-in-human, open-label, multicenter phase I dose-escalation trial of ivuxolimab. The trial enrolled adults with locally advanced or metastatic head and neck squamous cell, hepatocellular, melanoma or renal cell carcinoma. Before TCR sequencing, CD4+ T cells and CD8+ T cells from peripheral blood were sorted into separate populations.

A remark on this clone: The specificity of this receptor is unknown. No much larger clone is present one base from it, and per-base qualities are unavailable.

The paper's findings and limits, for the study overall: After ivuxolimab, expanded clones were on average more numerous among CD8+ T cells than among CD4+ T cells. Low levels of normalized T-cell clonal expansion were also seen in some patients who did not respond. Partial responders in the 0.1-3.0 mg/kg groups had among the lowest normalized peripheral clonal expansion, especially among CD8+ T cells. The antigen specificity of the clonally expanded peripheral T cells was not determined. At doses of 0.1 to 3.0 mg/kg, clonal expansion of both CD4+ and CD8+ blood T cells was observed from baseline to week 6.

The clonotype originates from an adult with an advanced solid tumor such as melanoma, head and neck, liver or kidney cancer. Sample: CD4+ or CD8+ T cells sorted from blood, taken in a trial of the OX40 agonist ivuxolimab. Recombination joined TRBV27 with TRBJ2-2; 12 central nucleotides agree with TRBD2. The CDR3 amino acid sequence is: CASSLRLAGAGELFF. The DNA sequence follows: TGTGCCAGCAGTTTAAGACTAGCGGGAGCCGGGGAGCTGTTTTTT.